The rows below give T cell receptor beta chains drawn from one sample of a study of blood T cell repertoires in COVID-19. Assay: immunoSEQ multiplex PCR; the TCRdb copy retains only in-frame clones and omits some. The profile shows roughly 200,000 clones, roughly 85% of them singletons. Material: peripheral blood. The receptors originated from a woman in her sixties or seventies with acute or convalescent COVID-19. Each CDR3 is given with its conserved first and last residue. D genes are given only for firm matches. Part of the rows lack a size; the others show once, few, many or a class for expanded clones.

clone_size	cdr3_length	d_call	j_call	v_call	cdr3_nt	cdr3_aa
.	20	TRBD2	TRBJ2-3	TRBV7-6	TGTGCCAGCAGCGCGACACTAGCGGGAGGATCAGCGGTTGGCACAGATACGCAGTATTTT	CASSATLAGGSAVGTDTQYF
.	13	.	TRBJ2-7	TRBV5-1	TGCGCCAGCAGCCATTCTAGGAGGCTGGAGCAGTACTTC	CASSHSRRLEQYF
.	14	TRBD1	TRBJ2-3	TRBV6-5	TGTGCCAGCATTCACAGGGGGCTAAAAGATACGCAGTATTTT	CASIHRGLKDTQYF
.	12	.	TRBJ2-5	TRBV28	TGTGCCAGCAGTTGGGCGGGTCAGACCCAGTACTTC	CASSWAGQTQYF
once	14	TRBD1	TRBJ1-2	TRBV28	TGTGCCAGCAGCCGACAGGGGCAATCCTATGGCTACACCTTC	CASSRQGQSYGYTF
.	17	TRBD2	TRBJ2-2	TRBV9	TGTGCCAGCAGCGCCCCTCGCGGCGGGAGGAACACCGGGGAGCTGTTTTTT	CASSAPRGGRNTGELFF
.	16	.	TRBJ2-1	TRBV15	TGTGCCACCAGCAGAGATCGGCAGGGCCGTAGGGATGAGCAGTTCTTC	CATSRDRQGRRDEQFF
.	16	TRBD1	TRBJ1-5	TRBV30	TGTGCCTGGGCACAGGGGGATAGAAGCGGCAATCAGCCCCAGCATTTT	CAWAQGDRSGNQPQHF
.	14	.	TRBJ1-1	TRBV11-2	TGTGCCAGCAGCTTAGGGGCAGGTTACACTGAAGCTTTCTTT	CASSLGAGYTEAFF
.	16	TRBD2	TRBJ2-1	TRBV2	TGTGCCAGCAGTAAACCGGGACTAGCGGATCACAATGAGCAGTTCTTC	CASSKPGLADHNEQFF
.	17	.	TRBJ2-1	TRBV7-2	TGTGCCAGCAGCCCCTCGGGACGGCGGGACCTTTACAATGAGCAGTTCTTC	CASSPSGRRDLYNEQFF
once	15	.	TRBJ2-2	TRBV28	TGTGCCAGCAGTTTCTCGGGTCTTAAGGCCGGGGAGCTGTTTTTT	CASSFSGLKAGELFF
.	14	.	TRBJ1-6	TRBV19	TGTGCCAGCAGTTATGACAGTTATAATTCACCCCTCCACTTT	CASSYDSYNSPLHF
few	13	.	TRBJ2-5	TRBV3-1/TRBV3-2	TGTGCCAGCAGCCAAGTCAGGGGTGAGACCCAGTACTTC	CASSQVRGETQYF
.	14	.	TRBJ1-1	TRBV18	TGTGCCAGCTCACCATCCGGGAGGAACACTGAAGCTTTCTTT	CASSPSGRNTEAFF
.	14	.	TRBJ2-3	TRBV3-1/TRBV3-2	TGTGCCAGCAGCCACTACGGGGTGGCAGATACGCAGTATTTT	CASSHYGVADTQYF
.	15	.	TRBJ2-1	TRBV5-1	TGCGCCAGCAGCCAAAGGAGCGTCACGGGCAATGAGCAGTTCTTC	CASSQRSVTGNEQFF
few	16	TRBD2	TRBJ2-2	TRBV9	TGTGCCAGCAGCGTAGGGCCAGGGACTAAAGCCGGGGAGCTGTTTTTT	CASSVGPGTKAGELFF
.	14	.	TRBJ2-5	TRBV24-1	TGTGCCACCAGTGATAGATGGGGCAAAGAGACCCAGTACTTC	CATSDRWGKETQYF
.	15	.	TRBJ1-2	TRBV19	TGTGCCACCACCGCTGCAGGGGATGGTAACTATGGCTACACCTTC	CATTAAGDGNYGYTF
.	14	.	TRBJ2-3	TRBV25-1	TGTGCCAGCACTTCGGGGGTTAGTACAGATACGCAGTATTTT	CASTSGVSTDTQYF
.	14	.	TRBJ1-1	TRBV5-1	TGCGCCAGCAGCTTGTCGGACAGGAACACTGAAGCTTTCTTT	CASSLSDRNTEAFF
once	14	.	TRBJ1-2	TRBV7-8	TGTGCCAGCAGCTTAGGTCGCAGGGTTCGCGGCTACACCTTC	CASSLGRRVRGYTF
.	15	.	TRBJ1-1	TRBV28	TGTGCCAGCAGTTGGGCGGGTACCGTGAACACTGAAGCTTTCTTT	CASSWAGTVNTEAFF
.	17	TRBD1	TRBJ2-5	TRBV28	TGTGCCAGCAGTTTATTAGTGGACAGGGGCGCTCAAGAGACCCAGTACTTC	CASSLLVDRGAQETQYF
.	16	TRBD2	TRBJ2-1	TRBV11-2	TGTGCCAGCAGCTTAGGGGGCGGGAGCTCCGCCAATGAGCAGTTCTTC	CASSLGGGSSANEQFF
once	15	TRBD1	TRBJ2-4	TRBV11-3	TGTGCCAGCAGCTTCATCGACAGGGGCAAAAACATTCAGTACTTC	CASSFIDRGKNIQYF
.	14	.	TRBJ1-1	TRBV19	TGTGCCAGTAGTATATCAGGGGCGGGCACTGAAGCTTTCTTT	CASSISGAGTEAFF
.	15	TRBD2	TRBJ2-1	TRBV10-3	TGTGCCATCAGTGCTAGACTAGCGGGGAGCAATGAGCAGTTCTTC	CAISARLAGSNEQFF
.	13	.	TRBJ1-1	TRBV12-3/TRBV12-4	TGTGCCAGCAGAAGGGACACCTCCCGGGGTCCTTTCTTT	CASRRDTSRGPFF
.	15	.	TRBJ1-4	TRBV2	TGTGCCAGCAGCGTAACAGGGACGACTAATGAAAAACTGTTTTTT	CASSVTGTTNEKLFF
.	13	.	TRBJ1-1	TRBV6-5	TGTGCCAGCAGAGGACTAATGAACACTGAAGCTTTCTTT	CASRGLMNTEAFF
once	18	TRBD1	TRBJ1-2	TRBV28	TGTGCCAGCAGTTTACCGGGACAGGGGTCGTCTCCTAACTATGGCTACACCTTC	CASSLPGQGSSPNYGYTF
.	15	TRBD1	TRBJ2-3	TRBV28	TGTGCCAGCATTCCCCGGGACAGGGGCACAGATACGCAGTATTTT	CASIPRDRGTDTQYF
.	16	TRBD2	TRBJ2-1	TRBV6-1	TGTGCCAGCAGTGCCCTTACTAGCGGAACCTACAATGAGCAGTTCTTC	CASSALTSGTYNEQFF
.	18	.	TRBJ1-2	TRBV19	TGTGCCAGCCTACCATGGAGAGGTTTTCGATGGCAGATCGATGGCTACACCTTC	CASLPWRGFRWQIDGYTF
.	16	.	TRBJ2-1	TRBV28	TGTGCCAGCAGACTGGGGGGCGGGAGCGTCGTTGTCGAGCAGTTCTTC	CASRLGGGSVVVEQFF
.	15	.	TRBJ2-2	TRBV6-5	TGTGCCAGCAGTTACTATATAGCGGATACCGGGGAGCTGTTTTTT	CASSYYIADTGELFF
.	14	TRBD1	TRBJ1-2	TRBV7-9	TGTGCCAGCAGCTTGGCCGGGACAGGATATGGCTACACCTTC	CASSLAGTGYGYTF
.	13	.	TRBJ2-1	TRBV28	TGTGCCAGCAAGGAGGGCCTAAACAATGAGCAGTTCTTC	CASKEGLNNEQFF
.	14	TRBD1	TRBJ2-7	TRBV5-5	TGTGCCAGCAGCTTGGAGGACAGGGTCTACGAGCAGTACTTC	CASSLEDRVYEQYF
.	14	.	TRBJ2-5	TRBV5-8	TGTGCCAGCAGCTTGGGGCTAGCGTCAGAGACCCAGTACTTC	CASSLGLASETQYF
once	14	.	TRBJ1-1	TRBV18	TGTGCCAGCTCACCCCCGACAGGGAACACTGAAGCTTTCTTT	CASSPPTGNTEAFF
.	15	.	TRBJ1-3	TRBV14	TGTGCCAGCAGCCAACGACAGGACTCTGGAAACACCATATATTTT	CASSQRQDSGNTIYF
few	16	.	TRBJ1-3	TRBV6-5	TGTGCCAGCAGTTACTCCGCAGACAGCTCTGGAAACACCATATATTTT	CASSYSADSSGNTIYF
.	16	.	TRBJ2-1	TRBV9	TGTGCCAGCAGCGTAGCCCCGGAGAGCTCCTACAATGAGCAGTTCTTC	CASSVAPESSYNEQFF
.	15	TRBD1	TRBJ1-1	TRBV5-4	TGTGCCAGCAGCAACCAGGGGGCGGGGGACACTGAAGCTTTCTTT	CASSNQGAGDTEAFF
.	14	TRBD2	TRBJ2-7	TRBV28	TGTGCCAGTGGACTAGCGGGAGGCTCCTACGAGCAGTACTTC	CASGLAGGSYEQYF
few	15	.	TRBJ1-2	TRBV10-3	TGTGCCATCAGTGAGTCACAGCCTTCCAACTATGGCTACACCTTC	CAISESQPSNYGYTF
.	14	.	TRBJ1-2	TRBV24-1	TGTGCCACCAGTGCTACCGATTTTAACTATGGCTACACCTTC	CATSATDFNYGYTF
.	17	TRBD2	TRBJ2-1	TRBV27	TGTGCCAGCAGTCCCCCGTTAGGAAGCGGGGCTCACAATGAGCAGTTCTTC	CASSPPLGSGAHNEQFF